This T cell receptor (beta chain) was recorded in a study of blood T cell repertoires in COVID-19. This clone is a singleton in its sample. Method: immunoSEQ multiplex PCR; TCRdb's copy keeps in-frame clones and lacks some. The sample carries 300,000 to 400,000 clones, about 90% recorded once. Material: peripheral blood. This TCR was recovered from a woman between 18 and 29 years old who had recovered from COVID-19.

As DNA, the CDR3 is TGTGCCAGCAGCAAATACGGGACATCAAGTTCCATTGAAGCTTTCTTT. Protein sequence: CASSKYGTSSSIEAFF. V gene TRBV7-2 combines with J gene TRBJ1-1; D possibly corresponds to TRBD1 (6 bases). Trimming took 5 bases from V and 7 from J, leaving 23 bases between them. Germline V gene lookup returns CDR1 SGHTA and CDR2 FQGNSA. The CDR3 loop spans 16 amino acids.